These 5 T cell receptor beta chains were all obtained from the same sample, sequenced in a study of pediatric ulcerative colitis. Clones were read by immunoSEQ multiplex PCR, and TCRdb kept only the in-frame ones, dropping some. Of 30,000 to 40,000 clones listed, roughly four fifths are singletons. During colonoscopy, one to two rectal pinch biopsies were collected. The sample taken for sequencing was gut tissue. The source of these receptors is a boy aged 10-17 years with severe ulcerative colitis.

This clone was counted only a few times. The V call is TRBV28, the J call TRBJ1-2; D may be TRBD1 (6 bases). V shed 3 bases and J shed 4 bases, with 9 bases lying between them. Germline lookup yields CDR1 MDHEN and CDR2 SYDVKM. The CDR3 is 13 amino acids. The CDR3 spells CASSFVGAYGYTF. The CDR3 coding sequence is TGTGCCAGCAGTTTTGTGGGGGCCTATGGCTACACCTTC.

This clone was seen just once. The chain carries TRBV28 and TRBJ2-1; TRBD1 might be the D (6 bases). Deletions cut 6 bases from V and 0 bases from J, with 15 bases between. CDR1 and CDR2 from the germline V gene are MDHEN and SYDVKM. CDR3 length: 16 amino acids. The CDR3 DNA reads TGTGCCAGCAGGGGAAGGGGGACGGGCTCCTACAATGAGCAGTTCTTC. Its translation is CASRGRGTGSYNEQFF. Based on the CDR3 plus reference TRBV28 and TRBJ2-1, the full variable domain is DVKVTQSSRYLVKRTGEKVFLECVQDMDHENMFWYRQDPGLGLRLIYFSYDVKMKEKGDIPEGYSVSREKKERFSLILESASTNQTSMYLCASRGRGTGSYNEQFFGPGTRLTVL.

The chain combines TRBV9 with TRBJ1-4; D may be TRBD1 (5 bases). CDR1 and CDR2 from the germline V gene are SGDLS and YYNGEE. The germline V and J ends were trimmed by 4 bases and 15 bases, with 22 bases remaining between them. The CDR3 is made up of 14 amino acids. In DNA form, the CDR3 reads TGTGCCAGCAGCCCAGCGGGGCCACGAGGTGAGGTGTTTTTT. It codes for CASSPAGPRGEVFF.

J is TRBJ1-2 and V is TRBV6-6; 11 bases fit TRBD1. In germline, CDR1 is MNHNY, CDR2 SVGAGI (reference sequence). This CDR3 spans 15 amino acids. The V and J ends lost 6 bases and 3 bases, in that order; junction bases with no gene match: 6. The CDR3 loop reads CASSNPGQGDYGYTF. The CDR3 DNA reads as TGTGCCAGCAGCAACCCGGGACAGGGGGACTATGGCTACACCTTC.

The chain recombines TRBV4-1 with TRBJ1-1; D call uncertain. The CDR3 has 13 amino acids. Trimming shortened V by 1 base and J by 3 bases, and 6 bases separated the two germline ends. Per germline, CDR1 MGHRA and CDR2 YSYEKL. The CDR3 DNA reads TGCGCCAGCAGCCAAGGACGGGACACTGAAGCTTTCTTT. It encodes CASSQGRDTEAFF.